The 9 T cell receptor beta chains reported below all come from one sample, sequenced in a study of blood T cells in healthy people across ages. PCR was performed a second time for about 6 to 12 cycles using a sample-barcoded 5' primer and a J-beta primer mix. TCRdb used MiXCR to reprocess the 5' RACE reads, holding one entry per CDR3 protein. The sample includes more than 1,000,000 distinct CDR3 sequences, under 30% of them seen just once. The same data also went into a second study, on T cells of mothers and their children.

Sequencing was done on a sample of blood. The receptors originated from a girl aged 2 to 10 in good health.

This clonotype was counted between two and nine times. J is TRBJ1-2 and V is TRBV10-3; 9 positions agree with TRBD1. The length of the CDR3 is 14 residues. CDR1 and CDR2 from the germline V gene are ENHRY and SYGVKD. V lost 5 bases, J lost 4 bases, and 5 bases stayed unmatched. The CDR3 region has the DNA TGTGCCATCAGTCCACAGGGGGCCGGCTATGGCTACACCTTC. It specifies CAISPQGAGYGYTF.

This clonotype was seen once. The CDR3 DNA is TGCGCCAGCACCCGAGGACCGTTCTACGAGCAGTACTTC. Translated: CASTRGPFYEQYF. The chain couples TRBV10-2 to TRBJ2-1; D is ambiguous. The J call could be wrong; TRBJ2-7 is a better fit for the DNA end. Germline CDR1 WSHSY, CDR2 SAAADI. The CDR3 covers 13 residues.

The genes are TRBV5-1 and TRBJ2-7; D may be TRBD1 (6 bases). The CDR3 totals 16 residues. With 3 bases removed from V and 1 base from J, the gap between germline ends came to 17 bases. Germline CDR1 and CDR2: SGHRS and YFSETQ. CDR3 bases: TGCGCCAGCAGCTCGGTACAGGGCCGACGATCCTACGAGCAGTACTTC. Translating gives CASSSVQGRRSYEQYF.

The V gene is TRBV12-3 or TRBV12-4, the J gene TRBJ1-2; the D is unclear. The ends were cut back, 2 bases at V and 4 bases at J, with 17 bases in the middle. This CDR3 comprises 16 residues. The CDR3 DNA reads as TGTGCCAGCAGTTTACTCTGGGAATCAGCAGTCTATGGCTACACCTTC. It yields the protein CASSLLWESAVYGYTF.

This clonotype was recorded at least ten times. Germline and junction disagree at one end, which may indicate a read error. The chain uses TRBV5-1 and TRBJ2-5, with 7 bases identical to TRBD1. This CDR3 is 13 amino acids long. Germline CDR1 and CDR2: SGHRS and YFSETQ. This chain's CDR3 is CASSLQGSETQYF. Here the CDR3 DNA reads TGTGCCAGCAGCTTACAGGGGTCGGAGACCCAGTACTTC.

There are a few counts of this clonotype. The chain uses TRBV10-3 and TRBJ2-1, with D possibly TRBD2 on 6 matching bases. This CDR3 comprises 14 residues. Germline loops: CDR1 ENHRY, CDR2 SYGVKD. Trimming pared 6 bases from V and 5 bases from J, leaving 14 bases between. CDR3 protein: CAIRGGTLDNEQFF. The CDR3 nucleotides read TGTGCCATCAGGGGCGGGACCCTAGACAATGAGCAGTTCTTC.

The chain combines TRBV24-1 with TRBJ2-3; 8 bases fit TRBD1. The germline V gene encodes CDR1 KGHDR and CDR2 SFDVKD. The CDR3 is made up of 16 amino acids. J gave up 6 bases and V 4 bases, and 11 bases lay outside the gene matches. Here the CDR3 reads CATSERDRSLGDTQYF. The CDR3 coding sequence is TGTGCCACCAGTGAAAGGGACAGGAGCTTGGGCGATACGCAGTATTTT.

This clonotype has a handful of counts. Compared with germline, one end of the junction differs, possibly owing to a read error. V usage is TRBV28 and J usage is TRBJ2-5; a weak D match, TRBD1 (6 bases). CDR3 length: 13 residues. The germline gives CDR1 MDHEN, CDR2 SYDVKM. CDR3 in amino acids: CAGSHPGQETQHF. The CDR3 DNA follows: TGTGCCGGCAGTCACCCGGGACAAGAGACCCAGCACTTC.

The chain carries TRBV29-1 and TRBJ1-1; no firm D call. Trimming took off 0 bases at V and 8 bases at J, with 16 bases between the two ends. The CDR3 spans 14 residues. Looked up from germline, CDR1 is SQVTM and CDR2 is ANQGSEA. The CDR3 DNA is TGCAGCGTTGAAGATGTAGCCCGGCAAAAAGAAGCTTTCTTT. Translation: CSVEDVARQKEAFF. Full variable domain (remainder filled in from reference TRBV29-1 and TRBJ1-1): SAVISQKPSRDICQRGTSLTIQCQVDSQVTMMFWYRQQPGQSLTLIATANQGSEATYESGFVIDKFPISRPNLTFSTLTVSNMSPEDSSIYLCSVEDVARQKEAFFGQGTRLTVV.